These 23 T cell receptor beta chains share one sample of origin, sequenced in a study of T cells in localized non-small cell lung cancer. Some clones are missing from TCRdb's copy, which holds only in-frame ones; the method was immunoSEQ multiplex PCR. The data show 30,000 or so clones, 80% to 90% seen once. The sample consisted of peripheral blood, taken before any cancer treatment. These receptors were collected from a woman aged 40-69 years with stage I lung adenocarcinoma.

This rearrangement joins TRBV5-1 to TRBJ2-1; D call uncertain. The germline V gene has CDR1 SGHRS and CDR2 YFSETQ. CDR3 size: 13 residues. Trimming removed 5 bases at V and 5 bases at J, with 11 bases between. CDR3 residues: CASRDTVNNEQFF. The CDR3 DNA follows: TGCGCCAGCAGGGATACAGTTAACAATGAGCAGTTCTTC. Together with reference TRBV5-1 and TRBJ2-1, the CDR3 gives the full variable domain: KAGVTQTPRYLIKTRGQQVTLSCSPISGHRSVSWYQQTPGQGLQFLFEYFSETQRNKGNFPGRFSGRQFSNSRSEMNVSTLELGDSALYLCASRDTVNNEQFFGPGTRLTVL.

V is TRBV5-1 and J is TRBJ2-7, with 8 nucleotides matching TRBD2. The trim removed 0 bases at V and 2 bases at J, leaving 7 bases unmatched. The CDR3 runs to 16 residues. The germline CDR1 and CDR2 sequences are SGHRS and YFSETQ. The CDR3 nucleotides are TGCGCCAGCAGCTTGGATTTGACTAGCGTGACCTACGAGCAGTACTTC. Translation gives CASSLDLTSVTYEQYF.

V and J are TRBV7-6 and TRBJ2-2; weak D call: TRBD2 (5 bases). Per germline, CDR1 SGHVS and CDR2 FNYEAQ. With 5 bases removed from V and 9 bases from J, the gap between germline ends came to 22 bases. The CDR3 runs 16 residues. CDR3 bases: TGTGCCAGCAGCCCGACACTAGATCTCCCCGCCCGGGAGCTGTTTTTT. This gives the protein CASSPTLDLPARELFF.

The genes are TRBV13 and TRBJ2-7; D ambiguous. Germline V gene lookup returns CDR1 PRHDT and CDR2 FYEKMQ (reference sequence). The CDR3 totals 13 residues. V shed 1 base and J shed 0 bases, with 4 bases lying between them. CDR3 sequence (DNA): TGTGCCAGCAGCTTAGACAGCTCCTACGAGCAGTACTTC. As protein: CASSLDSSYEQYF.

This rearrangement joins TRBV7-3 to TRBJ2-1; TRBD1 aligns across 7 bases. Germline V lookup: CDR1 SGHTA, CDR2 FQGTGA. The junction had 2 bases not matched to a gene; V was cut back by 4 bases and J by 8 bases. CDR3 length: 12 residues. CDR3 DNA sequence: TGTGCCAGCAGCTCCGACAGGGATGAGCAGTTCTTC. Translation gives CASSSDRDEQFF.

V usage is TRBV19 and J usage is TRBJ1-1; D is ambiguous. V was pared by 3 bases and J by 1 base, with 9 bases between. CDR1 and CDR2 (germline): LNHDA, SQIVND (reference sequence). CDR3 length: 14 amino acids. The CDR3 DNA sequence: TGTGCCAGTAGTATGGGAGGAACGAACACTGAAGCTTTCTTT. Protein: CASSMGGTNTEAFF. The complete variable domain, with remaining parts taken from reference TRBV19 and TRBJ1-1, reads DGGITQSPKYLFRKEGQNVTLSCEQNLNHDAMYWYRQDPGQGLRLIYYSQIVNDFQKGDIAEGYSVSREKKESFPLTVTSAQKNPTAFYLCASSMGGTNTEAFFGQGTRLTVV.

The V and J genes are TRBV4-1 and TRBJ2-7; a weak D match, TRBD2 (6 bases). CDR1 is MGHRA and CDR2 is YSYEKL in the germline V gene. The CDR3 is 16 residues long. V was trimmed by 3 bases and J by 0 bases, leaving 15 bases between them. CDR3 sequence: CASSQEISGFSYEQYF. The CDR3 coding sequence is TGCGCCAGCAGCCAGGAAATTAGCGGTTTCTCCTACGAGCAGTACTTC.

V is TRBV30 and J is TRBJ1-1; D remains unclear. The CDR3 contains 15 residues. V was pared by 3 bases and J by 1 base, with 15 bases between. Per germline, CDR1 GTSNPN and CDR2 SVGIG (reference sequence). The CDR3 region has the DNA TGTGCCTGGAGGAACCCCTCGGCGGGGAACACTGAAGCTTTCTTT. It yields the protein CAWRNPSAGNTEAFF.

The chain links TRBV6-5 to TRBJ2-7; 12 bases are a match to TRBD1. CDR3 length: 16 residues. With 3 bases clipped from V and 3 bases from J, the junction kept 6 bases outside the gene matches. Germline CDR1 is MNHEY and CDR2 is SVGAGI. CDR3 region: CASSYFGTGGSYEQYF. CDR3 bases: TGTGCCAGCAGTTATTTCGGGACAGGGGGCAGCTACGAGCAGTACTTC.

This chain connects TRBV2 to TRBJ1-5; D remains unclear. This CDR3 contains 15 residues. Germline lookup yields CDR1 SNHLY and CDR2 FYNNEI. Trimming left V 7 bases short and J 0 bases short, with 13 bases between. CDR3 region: CASKDSNLSNQPQHF. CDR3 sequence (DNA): TGTGCCAGCAAAGATAGTAATCTTAGCAATCAGCCCCAGCATTTT.

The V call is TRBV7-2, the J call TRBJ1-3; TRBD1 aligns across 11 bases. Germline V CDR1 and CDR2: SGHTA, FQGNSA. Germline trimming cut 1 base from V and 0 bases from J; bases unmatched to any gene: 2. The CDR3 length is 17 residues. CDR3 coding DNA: TGTGCCAGCAGCTTAGTTGGGACAGGGGGCTCTGGAAACACCATATATTTT. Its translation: CASSLVGTGGSGNTIYF. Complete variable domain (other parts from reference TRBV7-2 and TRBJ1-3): GAGVSQSPSNKVTEKGKDVELRCDPISGHTALYWYRQSLGQGLEFLIYFQGNSAPDKSGLPSDRFSAERTGGSVSTLTIQRTQQEDSAVYLCASSLVGTGGSGNTIYFGEGSWLTVV.

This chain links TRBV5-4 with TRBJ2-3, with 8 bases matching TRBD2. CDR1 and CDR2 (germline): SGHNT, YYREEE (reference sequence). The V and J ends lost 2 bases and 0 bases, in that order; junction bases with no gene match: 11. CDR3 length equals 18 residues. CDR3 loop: CASSFISGTVSSTDTQYF. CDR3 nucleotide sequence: TGTGCCAGCAGCTTTATTAGCGGGACGGTGTCTAGCACAGATACGCAGTATTTT.

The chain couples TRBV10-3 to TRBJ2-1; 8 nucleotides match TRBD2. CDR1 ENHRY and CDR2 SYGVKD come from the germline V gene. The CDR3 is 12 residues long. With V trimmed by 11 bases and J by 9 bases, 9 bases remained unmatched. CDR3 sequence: CAAGRGDGEQFF. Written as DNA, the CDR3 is TGTGCCGCCGGGCGGGGGGATGGTGAGCAGTTCTTC.

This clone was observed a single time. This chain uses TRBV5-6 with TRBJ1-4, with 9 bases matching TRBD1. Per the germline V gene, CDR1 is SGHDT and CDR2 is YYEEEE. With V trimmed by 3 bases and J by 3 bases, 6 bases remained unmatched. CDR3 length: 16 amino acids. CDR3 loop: CASSSRTGVANEKLFF. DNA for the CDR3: TGTGCCAGCAGCTCCCGGACAGGGGTTGCTAATGAAAAACTGTTTTTT. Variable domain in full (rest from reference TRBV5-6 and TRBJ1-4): DAGVTQSPTHLIKTRGQQVTLRCSPKSGHDTVSWYQQALGQGPQFIFQYYEEEERQRGNFPDRFSGHQFPNYSSELNVNALLLGDSALYLCASSSRTGVANEKLFFGSGTQLSVL.

The CDR3 region has the DNA TGTGCCAGCAGCTTGGAAACGAGGGGGAGGAATACGCAGTATTTT. Translating gives CASSLETRGRNTQYF. The chain uses TRBV11-2 and TRBJ2-3; D could derive from TRBD1 or TRBD2 (6 bases each). The V end was cut by 3 bases, the J end by 7 bases, with 17 bases between. This CDR3 spans 15 amino acids. Germline V CDR1 and CDR2: SGHAT, FQNNGV. Full variable domain (missing parts from reference TRBV11-2 and TRBJ2-3): EAGVAQSPRYKIIEKRQSVAFWCNPISGHATLYWYQQILGQGPKLLIQFQNNGVVDDSQLPKDRFSAERLKGVDSTLKIQPAKLEDSAVYLCASSLETRGRNTQYFGPGTRLTVL.

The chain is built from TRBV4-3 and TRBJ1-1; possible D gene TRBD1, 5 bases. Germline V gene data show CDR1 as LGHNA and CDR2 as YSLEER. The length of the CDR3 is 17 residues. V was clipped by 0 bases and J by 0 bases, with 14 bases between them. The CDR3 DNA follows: TGCGCCAGCAGCCAAGACCCCCAGGGTCGGATGAACACTGAAGCTTTCTTT. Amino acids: CASSQDPQGRMNTEAFF.

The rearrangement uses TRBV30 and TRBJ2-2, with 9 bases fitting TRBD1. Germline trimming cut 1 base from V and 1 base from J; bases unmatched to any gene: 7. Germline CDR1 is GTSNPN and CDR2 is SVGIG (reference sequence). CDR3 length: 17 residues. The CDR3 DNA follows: TGTGCCTGGAGTGCGACAGACAGGGGGATGAACACCGGGGAGCTGTTTTTT. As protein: CAWSATDRGMNTGELFF.

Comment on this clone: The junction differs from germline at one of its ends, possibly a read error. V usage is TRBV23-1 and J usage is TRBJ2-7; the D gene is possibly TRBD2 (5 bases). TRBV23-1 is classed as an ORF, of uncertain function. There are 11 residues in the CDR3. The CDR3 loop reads CASTTYGVFCF. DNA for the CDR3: TGCGCCAGTACTACGTACGGGGTCTTTTGTTTC.

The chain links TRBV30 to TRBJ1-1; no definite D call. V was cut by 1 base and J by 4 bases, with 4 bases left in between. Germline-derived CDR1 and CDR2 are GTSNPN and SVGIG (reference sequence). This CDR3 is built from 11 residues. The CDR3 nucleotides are TGTGCCTGGAGTGAGGTCACTGAAGCTTTCTTT. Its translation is CAWSEVTEAFF. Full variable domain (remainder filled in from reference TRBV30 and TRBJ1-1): SQTIHQWPATLVQPVGSPLSLECTVEGTSNPNLYWYRQAAGRGLQLLFYSVGIGQISSEVPQNLSASRPQDRQFILSSKKLLLSDSGFYLCAWSEVTEAFFGQGTRLTVV.

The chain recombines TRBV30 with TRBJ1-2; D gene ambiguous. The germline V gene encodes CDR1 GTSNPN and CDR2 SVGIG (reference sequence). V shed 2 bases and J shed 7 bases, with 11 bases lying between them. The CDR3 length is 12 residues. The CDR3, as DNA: TGTGCCTGGAGTCCCCCCCGGGGTGGCTACACCTTC. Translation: CAWSPPRGGYTF.

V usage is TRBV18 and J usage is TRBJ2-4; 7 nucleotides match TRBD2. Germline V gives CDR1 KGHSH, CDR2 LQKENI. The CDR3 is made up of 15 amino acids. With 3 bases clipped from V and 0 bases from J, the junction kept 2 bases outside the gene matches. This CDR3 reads CASSPAGVAKNIQYF. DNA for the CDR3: TGTGCCAGCTCACCGGCGGGGGTAGCCAAAAACATTCAGTACTTC.

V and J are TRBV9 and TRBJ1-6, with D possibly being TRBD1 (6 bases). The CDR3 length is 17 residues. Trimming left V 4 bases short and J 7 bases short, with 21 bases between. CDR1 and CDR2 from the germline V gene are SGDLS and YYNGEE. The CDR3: CASSKGQSWARNSPLHF. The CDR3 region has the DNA TGTGCCAGCAGCAAAGGACAGTCATGGGCACGGAATTCACCCCTCCACTTT.

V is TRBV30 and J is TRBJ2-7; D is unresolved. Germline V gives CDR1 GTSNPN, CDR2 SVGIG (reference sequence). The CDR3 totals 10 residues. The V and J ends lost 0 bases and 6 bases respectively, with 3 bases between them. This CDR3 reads CAWSVGEQYF. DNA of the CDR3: TGTGCCTGGAGTGTGGGCGAGCAGTACTTC.